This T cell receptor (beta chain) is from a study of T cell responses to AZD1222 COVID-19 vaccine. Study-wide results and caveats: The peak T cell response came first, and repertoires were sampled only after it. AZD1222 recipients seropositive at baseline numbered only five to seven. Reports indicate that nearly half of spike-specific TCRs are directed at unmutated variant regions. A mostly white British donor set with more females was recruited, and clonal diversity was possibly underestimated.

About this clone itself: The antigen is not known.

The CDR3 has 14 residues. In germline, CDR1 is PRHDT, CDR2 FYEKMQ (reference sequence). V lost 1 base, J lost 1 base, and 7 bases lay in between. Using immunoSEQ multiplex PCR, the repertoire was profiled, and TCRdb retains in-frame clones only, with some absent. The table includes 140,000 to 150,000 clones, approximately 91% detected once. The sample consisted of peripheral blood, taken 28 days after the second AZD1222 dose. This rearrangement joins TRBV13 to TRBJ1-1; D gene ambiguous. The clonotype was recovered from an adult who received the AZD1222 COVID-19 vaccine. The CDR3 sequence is CASSLAAWNTEAFF. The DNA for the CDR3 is TGTGCCAGCAGCTTAGCAGCATGGAACACTGAAGCTTTCTTT.